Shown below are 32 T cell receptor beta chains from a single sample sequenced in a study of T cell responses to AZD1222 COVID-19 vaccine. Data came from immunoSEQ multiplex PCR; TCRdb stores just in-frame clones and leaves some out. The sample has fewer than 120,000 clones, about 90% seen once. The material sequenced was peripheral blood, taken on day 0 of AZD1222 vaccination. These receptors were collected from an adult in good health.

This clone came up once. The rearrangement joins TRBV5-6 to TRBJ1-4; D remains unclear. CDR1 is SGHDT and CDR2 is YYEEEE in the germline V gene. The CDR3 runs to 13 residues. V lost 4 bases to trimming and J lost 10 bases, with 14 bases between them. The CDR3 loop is CASSQDALGKLFF. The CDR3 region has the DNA TGTGCCAGCAGCCAGGACGCCTTGGGAAAACTGTTTTTT.

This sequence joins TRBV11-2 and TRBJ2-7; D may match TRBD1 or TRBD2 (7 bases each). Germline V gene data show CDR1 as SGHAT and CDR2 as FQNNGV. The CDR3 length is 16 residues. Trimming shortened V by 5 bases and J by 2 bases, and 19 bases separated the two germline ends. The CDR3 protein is CASSQGGGFFPYEQYF. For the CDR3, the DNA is TGTGCCAGCAGCCAGGGGGGGGGCTTCTTTCCCTACGAGCAGTACTTC.

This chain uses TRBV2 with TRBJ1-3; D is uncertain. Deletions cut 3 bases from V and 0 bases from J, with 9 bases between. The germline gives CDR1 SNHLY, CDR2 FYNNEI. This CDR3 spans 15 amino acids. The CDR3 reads CASSEELGSGNTIYF. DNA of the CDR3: TGTGCCAGCAGTGAGGAGTTAGGCTCTGGAAACACCATATATTTT.

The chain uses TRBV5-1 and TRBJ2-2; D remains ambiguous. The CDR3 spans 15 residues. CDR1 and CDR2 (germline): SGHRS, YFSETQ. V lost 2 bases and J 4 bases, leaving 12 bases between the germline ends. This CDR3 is CASSLGPVTTGELFF. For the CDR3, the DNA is TGCGCCAGCAGCTTAGGACCGGTAACCACCGGGGAGCTGTTTTTT.

The CDR3 reads CASSSGQMDQETQYF. The CDR3 region has the DNA TGTGCCAGCAGCTCGGGCCAGATGGACCAAGAGACCCAGTACTTC. This rearrangement joins TRBV13 to TRBJ2-5; D unclear. With 4 bases removed from V and 0 bases from J, the gap between germline ends came to 12 bases. Germline V lookup: CDR1 PRHDT, CDR2 FYEKMQ (reference sequence). This CDR3 has 15 amino acids.

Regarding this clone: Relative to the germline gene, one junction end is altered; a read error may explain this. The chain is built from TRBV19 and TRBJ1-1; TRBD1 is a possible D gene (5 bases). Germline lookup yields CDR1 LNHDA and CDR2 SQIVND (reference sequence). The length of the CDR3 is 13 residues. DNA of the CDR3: TGTGCCAGTAGTATAGTAGGTTTAACAGGCAGCAGATTT. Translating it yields CASSIVGLTGSRF.

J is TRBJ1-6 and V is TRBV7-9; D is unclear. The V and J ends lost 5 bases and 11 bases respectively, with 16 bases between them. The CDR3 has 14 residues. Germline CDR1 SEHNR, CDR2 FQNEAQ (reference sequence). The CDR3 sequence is CASSRREGVAPLHF. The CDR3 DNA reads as TGTGCCAGCAGCCGCCGGGAGGGAGTGGCACCCCTCCACTTT.

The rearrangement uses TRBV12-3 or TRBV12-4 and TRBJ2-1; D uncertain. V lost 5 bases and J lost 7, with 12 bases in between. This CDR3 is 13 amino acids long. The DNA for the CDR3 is TGTGCCAGCAGTCTAATCCCGAAAAATGAGCAGTTCTTC. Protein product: CASSLIPKNEQFF.

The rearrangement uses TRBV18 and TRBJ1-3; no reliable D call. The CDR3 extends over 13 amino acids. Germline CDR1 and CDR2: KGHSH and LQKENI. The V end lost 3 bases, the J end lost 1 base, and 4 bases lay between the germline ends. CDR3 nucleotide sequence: TGTGCCAGCTCACCCCCATCTGGAAACACCATATATTTT. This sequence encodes CASSPPSGNTIYF.

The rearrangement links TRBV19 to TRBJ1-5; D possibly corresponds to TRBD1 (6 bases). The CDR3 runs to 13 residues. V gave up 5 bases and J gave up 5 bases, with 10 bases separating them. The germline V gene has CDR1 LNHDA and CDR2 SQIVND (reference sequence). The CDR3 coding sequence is TGTGCCAGTAGTCCCACAGGGTATCAGCCCCAGCATTTT. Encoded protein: CASSPTGYQPQHF.

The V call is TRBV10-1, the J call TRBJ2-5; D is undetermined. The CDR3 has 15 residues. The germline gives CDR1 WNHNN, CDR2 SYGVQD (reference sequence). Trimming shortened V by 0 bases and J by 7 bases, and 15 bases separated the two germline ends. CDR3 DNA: TGCGCCAGCAGTGAGTCGGCCCTGTCGGCAGGGACCCAGTACTTC. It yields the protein CASSESALSAGTQYF.

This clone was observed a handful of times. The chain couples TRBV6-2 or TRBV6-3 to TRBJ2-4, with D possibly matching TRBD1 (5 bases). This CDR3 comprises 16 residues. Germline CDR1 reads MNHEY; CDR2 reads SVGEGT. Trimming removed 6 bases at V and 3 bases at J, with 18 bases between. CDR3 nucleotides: TGTGCCAGCAGCCCTCTGGGCAGGGTGGGCAAAAACATTCAGTACTTC. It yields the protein CASSPLGRVGKNIQYF.

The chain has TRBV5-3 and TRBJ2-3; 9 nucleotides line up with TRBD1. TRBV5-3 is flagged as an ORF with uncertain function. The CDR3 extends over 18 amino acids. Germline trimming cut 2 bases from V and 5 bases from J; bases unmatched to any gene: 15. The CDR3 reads CARSLSPPTGGLVDTQYF. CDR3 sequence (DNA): TGTGCCAGAAGCTTATCCCCTCCCACAGGGGGCCTGGTAGATACGCAGTATTTT.

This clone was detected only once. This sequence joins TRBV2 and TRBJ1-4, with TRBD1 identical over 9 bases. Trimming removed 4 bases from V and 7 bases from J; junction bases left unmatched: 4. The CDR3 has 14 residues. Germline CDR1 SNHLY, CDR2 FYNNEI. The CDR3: CASSVNRGREKLFF. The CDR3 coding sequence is TGTGCCAGCAGTGTGAACAGGGGGCGTGAAAAACTGTTTTTT.

The CDR3 spells CASSYWRSHQPQHF. The CDR3 DNA follows: TGTGCCAGCAGTTACTGGCGTTCGCATCAGCCCCAGCATTTT. The chain employs TRBV6-5 and TRBJ1-5; D gene uncertain. The germline V gene has CDR1 MNHEY and CDR2 SVGAGI. This CDR3 comprises 14 residues. Trimming removed 1 base at V and 5 bases at J, with 9 bases between.

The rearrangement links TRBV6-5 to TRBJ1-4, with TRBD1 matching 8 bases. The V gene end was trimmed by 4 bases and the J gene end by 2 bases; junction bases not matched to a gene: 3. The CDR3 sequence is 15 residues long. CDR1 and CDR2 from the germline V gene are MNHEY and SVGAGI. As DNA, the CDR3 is TGTGCCAGCAGTTTGAACAGGGGGACTAATGAAAAACTGTTTTTT. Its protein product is CASSLNRGTNEKLFF.

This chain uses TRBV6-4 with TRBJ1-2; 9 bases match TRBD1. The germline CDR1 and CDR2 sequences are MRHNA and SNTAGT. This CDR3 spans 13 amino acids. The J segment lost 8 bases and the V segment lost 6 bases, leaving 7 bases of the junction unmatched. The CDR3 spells CASSGTGLGGYTF. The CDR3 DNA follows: TGTGCCAGCAGCGGGACAGGGCTTGGCGGCTACACCTTC.

The CDR3 nucleotides read TGTGCCAGCAGCCCTACCCGGGGCGGAGGGGATGAGCAGTTCTTC. This translates into CASSPTRGGGDEQFF. The chain has TRBV7-9 and TRBJ2-1, with a weak D call TRBD2 (6 bases). Germline CDR1 reads SEHNR; CDR2 reads FQNEAQ (reference sequence). The CDR3 length is 15 residues. The V and J ends lost 5 bases and 8 bases respectively, with 19 bases between them.

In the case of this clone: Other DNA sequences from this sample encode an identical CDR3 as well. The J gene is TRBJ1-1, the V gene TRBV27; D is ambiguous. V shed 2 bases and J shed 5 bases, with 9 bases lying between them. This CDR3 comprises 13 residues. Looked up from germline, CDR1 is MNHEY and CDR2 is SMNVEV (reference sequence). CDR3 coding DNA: TGTGCCAGCAGTTTAACGGGTAGGACTGAAGCTTTCTTT. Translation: CASSLTGRTEAFF.

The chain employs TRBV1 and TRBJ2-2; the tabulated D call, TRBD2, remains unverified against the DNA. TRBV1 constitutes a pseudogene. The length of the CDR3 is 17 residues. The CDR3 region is CTSSPSGGGGQDGELFF. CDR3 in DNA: TGCACCAGCAGCCCGAGCGGGGGCGGGGGGCAGGACGGGGAGCTGTTTTTT.

CDR3: CASSFRTGYGYTF. DNA of the CDR3: TGTGCCAGTAGTTTCCGGACAGGATATGGCTACACCTTC. The J gene is TRBJ1-2, the V gene TRBV19; TRBD1 aligns across 7 bases. Germline loops: CDR1 LNHDA, CDR2 SQIVND (reference sequence). This CDR3 has 13 amino acids. V lost 5 bases, J lost 5 bases, and 5 bases stayed unmatched.

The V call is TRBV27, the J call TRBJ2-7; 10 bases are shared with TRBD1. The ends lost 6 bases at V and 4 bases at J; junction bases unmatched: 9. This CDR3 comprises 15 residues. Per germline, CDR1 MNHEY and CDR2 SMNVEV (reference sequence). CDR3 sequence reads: CASSRPGQGTYEQYF. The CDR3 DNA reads TGTGCCAGCAGCAGACCGGGACAGGGGACTTACGAGCAGTACTTC.

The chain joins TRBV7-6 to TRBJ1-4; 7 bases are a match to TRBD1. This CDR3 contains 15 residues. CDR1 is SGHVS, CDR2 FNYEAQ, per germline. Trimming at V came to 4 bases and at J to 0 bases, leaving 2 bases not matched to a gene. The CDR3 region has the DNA TGTGCCAGCAGCTATAGGGGGCCAACTAATGAAAAACTGTTTTTT. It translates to CASSYRGPTNEKLFF.

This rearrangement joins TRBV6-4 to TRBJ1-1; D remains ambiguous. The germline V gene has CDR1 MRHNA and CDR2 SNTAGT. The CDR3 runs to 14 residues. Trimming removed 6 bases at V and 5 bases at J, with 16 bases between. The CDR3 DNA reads TGTGCCAGCAGGGGAGAGGGAAGTAGGACTGAAGCTTTCTTT. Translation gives CASRGEGSRTEAFF.

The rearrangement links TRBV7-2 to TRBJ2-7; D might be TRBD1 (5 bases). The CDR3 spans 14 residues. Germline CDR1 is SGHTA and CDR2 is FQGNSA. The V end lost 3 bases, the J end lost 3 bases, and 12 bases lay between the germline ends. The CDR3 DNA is TGTGCCAGCAGCTTGGACACTTTCGGCTACGAGCAGTACTTC. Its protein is CASSLDTFGYEQYF. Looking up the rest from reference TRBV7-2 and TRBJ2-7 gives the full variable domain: GAGVSQSPSNKVTEKGKDVELRCDPISGHTALYWYRQSLGQGLEFLIYFQGNSAPDKSGLPSDRFSAERTGGSVSTLTIQRTQQEDSAVYLCASSLDTFGYEQYFGPGTRLTVT.

CDR3 coding DNA: TGTGCCAGCAGTCCACGCCCCGACAGCTCCTATGGCTACACCTTC. Translation gives CASSPRPDSSYGYTF. The chain combines TRBV27 with TRBJ1-2; weak D call: TRBD1 (5 bases). V shed 5 bases and J shed 4 bases, with 17 bases lying between them. From germline, CDR1 is MNHEY and CDR2 SMNVEV (reference sequence). The CDR3 runs 15 residues.

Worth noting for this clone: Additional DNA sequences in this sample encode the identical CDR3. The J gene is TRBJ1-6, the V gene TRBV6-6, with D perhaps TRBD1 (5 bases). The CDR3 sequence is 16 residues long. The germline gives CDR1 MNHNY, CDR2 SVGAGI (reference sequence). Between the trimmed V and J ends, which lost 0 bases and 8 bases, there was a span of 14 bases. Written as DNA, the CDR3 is TGTGCCAGCAGTTACTCGGGAGGGGTATCTGATTCACCCCTCCACTTT. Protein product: CASSYSGGVSDSPLHF.

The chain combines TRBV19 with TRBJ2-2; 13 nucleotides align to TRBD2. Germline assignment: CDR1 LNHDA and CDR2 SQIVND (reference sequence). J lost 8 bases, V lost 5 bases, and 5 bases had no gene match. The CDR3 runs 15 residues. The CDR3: CASSFRTSGGGELFF. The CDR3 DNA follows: TGTGCCAGTAGTTTTCGGACTAGCGGGGGAGGGGAGCTGTTTTTT.

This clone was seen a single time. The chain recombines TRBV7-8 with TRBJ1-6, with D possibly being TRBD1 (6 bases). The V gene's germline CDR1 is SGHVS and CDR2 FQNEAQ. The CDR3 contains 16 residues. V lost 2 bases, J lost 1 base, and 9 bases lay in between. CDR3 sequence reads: CASSLQQGSYNSPLHF. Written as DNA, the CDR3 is TGTGCCAGCAGCTTACAACAGGGTTCCTATAATTCACCCCTCCACTTT.

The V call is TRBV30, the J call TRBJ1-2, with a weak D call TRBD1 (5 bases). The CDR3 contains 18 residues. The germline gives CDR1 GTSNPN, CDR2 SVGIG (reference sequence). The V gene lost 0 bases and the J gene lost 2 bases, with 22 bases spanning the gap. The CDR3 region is CAWSVPPISGRDNYGYTF. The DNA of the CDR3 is TGTGCCTGGAGTGTTCCCCCCATTTCAGGGAGGGACAACTATGGCTACACCTTC.

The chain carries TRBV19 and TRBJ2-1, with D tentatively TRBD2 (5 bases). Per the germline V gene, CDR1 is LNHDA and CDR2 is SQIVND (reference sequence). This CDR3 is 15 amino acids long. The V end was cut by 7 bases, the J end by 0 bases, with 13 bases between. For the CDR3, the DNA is TGTGCCAGTACCCCGGACTCGAGCTCCTACAATGAGCAGTTCTTC. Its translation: CASTPDSSSYNEQFF.

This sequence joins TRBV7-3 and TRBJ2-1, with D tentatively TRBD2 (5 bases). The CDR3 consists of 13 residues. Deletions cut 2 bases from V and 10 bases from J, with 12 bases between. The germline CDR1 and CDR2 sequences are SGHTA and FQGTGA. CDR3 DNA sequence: TGTGCCAGCAGCTTACAGGAGTCGGGGGAGCAGTTCTTC. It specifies CASSLQESGEQFF.